The 30 T cell receptor beta chains below were found in one sample sequenced in a study of T cells in Graves' hyperthyroidism and ophthalmopathy. Amplification targeted TCR beta CDR3 regions from RNA transcripts. An initial round of RT-PCR targeting the TCR CDR3 relied on the HTBI primer set. TCRdb re-analysed the multiplex PCR reads in MiXCR, keeping a single row per CDR3 protein. Seen here are about 360,000 distinct CDR3 sequences, approximately 13% observed once, and the top ten hold 20% to 25%. Sequenced input: blood. These receptors were taken from a man aged 25-45 years with Graves' hyperthyroidism that later progressed to Graves' ophthalmopathy.

This clonotype showed up just a few times. V gene TRBV28 combines with J gene TRBJ1-4; tentatively, D is TRBD1 (6 bases). There are 16 residues in the CDR3. Trimming took 5 bases from V and 0 from J, leaving 13 bases between them. Germline V gene data show CDR1 as MDHEN and CDR2 as SYDVKM. The CDR3 protein is CASSPSRQATNEKLFF. CDR3 nucleotide sequence: TGTGCCAGCAGTCCCTCTAGACAGGCAACTAATGAAAAACTGTTTTTT. Variable domain in full (rest from reference TRBV28 and TRBJ1-4): DVKVTQSSRYLVKRTGEKVFLECVQDMDHENMFWYRQDPGLGLRLIYFSYDVKMKEKGDIPEGYSVSREKKERFSLILESASTNQTSMYLCASSPSRQATNEKLFFGSGTQLSVL.

V gene TRBV5-1 combines with J gene TRBJ2-1; 10 bases agree with TRBD1. CDR3 length: 16 amino acids. V gave up 4 bases and J gave up 3 bases; unmatched junction bases: 7. Germline CDR1 reads SGHRS; CDR2 reads YFSETQ. The CDR3 DNA sequence: TGCGCCAGCAGCCAAACTGGGACAGGGGTCTACAATGAGCAGTTCTTC. Protein product: CASSQTGTGVYNEQFF.

This clonotype was counted at least ten times. The chain uses TRBV11-3 and TRBJ1-1; D gene ambiguous. This CDR3 spans 14 amino acids. Germline V gene data show CDR1 as SGHNT and CDR2 as YENEEA. V lost 2 bases and J lost 0, with 7 bases in between. In nucleotides, the CDR3 is TGTGCCAGCAGCTTACCGGTTATGAACACTGAAGCTTTCTTT. This sequence encodes CASSLPVMNTEAFF.

This clonotype was observed a handful of times. The chain carries TRBV6-1 and TRBJ2-1; 11 bases map to TRBD2. This CDR3 region has 15 residues. V was pared by 8 bases and J by 4 bases, with 7 bases of the junction left unmatched. The V gene's germline CDR1 is MNHNS and CDR2 SASEGT. The CDR3 region is CASFTSGGYYNEQFF. The CDR3, as DNA: TGTGCCAGCTTTACTAGCGGGGGTTATTACAATGAGCAGTTCTTC.

This clonotype was counted many times. This chain uses TRBV6-1 with TRBJ1-4; 7 nucleotides line up with TRBD1. V gave up 4 bases and J gave up 3 bases; unmatched junction bases: 2. CDR3 length: 14 residues. Germline CDR1 and CDR2: MNHNS and SASEGT. The CDR3: CASSAQGANEKLFF. The CDR3 nucleotides are TGTGCCAGCAGTGCTCAGGGGGCTAATGAAAAACTGTTTTTT.

This clonotype showed up many times. The rearrangement links TRBV12-3 or TRBV12-4 to TRBJ2-1; D unclear. This CDR3 spans 11 amino acids. V was cut by 3 bases and J by 9 bases, with 6 bases left in between. CDR3 bases: TGTGCCAGCAGTTTGGGTTCTGAGCAGTTCTTC. As protein: CASSLGSEQFF.

This clonotype was found many times. V and J are TRBV28 and TRBJ1-5; 8 nucleotides line up with TRBD1. Trimming at V came to 7 bases and at J to 7 bases, leaving 6 bases not matched to a gene. This CDR3 spans 13 amino acids. The germline CDR1 and CDR2 sequences are MDHEN and SYDVKM. The CDR3 nucleotides read TGTGCCAGCATTAAACAGGGGGGCCAGCCCCAGCATTTT. As protein: CASIKQGGQPQHF.

The chain is built from TRBV7-9 and TRBJ1-1, with D possibly TRBD1 on 6 matching bases. Trimming removed 5 bases at V and 6 bases at J, with 16 bases between. This CDR3 has 14 amino acids. Germline-derived CDR1 and CDR2 are SEHNR and FQNEAQ (reference sequence). CDR3 sequence: CASSPGTQGPEAFF. For the CDR3, the DNA is TGTGCCAGCAGCCCCGGGACCCAGGGGCCTGAAGCTTTCTTT.

This clonotype came up a few times. The J gene is TRBJ2-5, the V gene TRBV27, with 7 bases matching TRBD1. Trimming removed 6 bases from V and 6 bases from J; junction bases left unmatched: 16. CDR1 and CDR2 (germline): MNHEY, SMNVEV (reference sequence). CDR3 length equals 16 residues. CDR3 residues: CASSPRPGQKKKTQYF. DNA for the CDR3: TGTGCCAGCAGCCCCCGCCCGGGACAGAAAAAAAAGACCCAGTACTTC.

The chain carries TRBV19 and TRBJ2-3; D possibly matches TRBD1 or TRBD2 (5 bases each). The CDR3 totals 13 residues. Germline V lookup: CDR1 LNHDA, CDR2 SQIVND (reference sequence). The V gene lost 6 bases and the J gene lost 6 bases, with 13 bases spanning the gap. The CDR3 loop reads CASRGTLGDTQYF. The CDR3 coding sequence is TGTGCCAGTAGAGGGACCCTGGGGGATACGCAGTATTTT. The entire variable domain, with the rest obtained from reference TRBV19 and TRBJ2-3, is as follows: DGGITQSPKYLFRKEGQNVTLSCEQNLNHDAMYWYRQDPGQGLRLIYYSQIVNDFQKGDIAEGYSVSREKKESFPLTVTSAQKNPTAFYLCASRGTLGDTQYFGPGTRLTVL.

This clonotype was observed a few times. This CDR3 reads CASSPPRLDRDETQYF. As DNA, the CDR3 is TGTGCCAGCAGCCCCCCCCGCCTAGACAGGGACGAGACCCAGTACTTC. The J gene is TRBJ2-5, the V gene TRBV7-9, with 7 bases aligning to TRBD1. The CDR3 length is 16 residues. Looked up from germline, CDR1 is SEHNR and CDR2 is FQNEAQ (reference sequence). The V segment lost 5 bases and the J segment 5 bases; nucleotides outside the gene matches: 14.

This chain's CDR3 is CASSLTVPNEKLFF. CDR3 nucleotides: TGTGCCAGCAGCTTAACTGTCCCTAATGAAAAACTGTTTTTT. V and J are TRBV7-9 and TRBJ1-4, with D unclear. The CDR3 is 14 amino acids. Trimming shortened V by 2 bases and J by 3 bases, and 7 bases separated the two germline ends. CDR1 and CDR2 (germline): SEHNR, FQNEAQ (reference sequence).

Concerning this clonotype: A clone one base away is much larger, so this may be a read error. CDR3 DNA: TGTGCCAGCGGTATAGTACAGGGCACTGAGCAGTTCTTC. This translates into CASGIVQGTEQFF. V and J are TRBV12-3 or TRBV12-4 and TRBJ2-1; D possibly corresponds to TRBD1 (6 bases). The CDR3 is 13 amino acids. V lost 8 bases to trimming and J lost 9 bases, with 17 bases between them.

Ten or more counts support this clonotype. V is TRBV6-1 and J is TRBJ1-2, with D unclear. The V end was cut by 5 bases, the J end by 4 bases, with 11 bases between. Per germline, CDR1 MNHNS and CDR2 SASEGT. The CDR3 has 13 residues. The CDR3, as DNA: TGTGCCAGCAGTACGCGGGCCTCCTATGGCTACACCTTC. It encodes CASSTRASYGYTF.

This clonotype occurred many times. The chain links TRBV28 to TRBJ1-5; 7 nucleotides match TRBD1. Germline V gives CDR1 MDHEN, CDR2 SYDVKM. The CDR3 sequence is 15 residues long. V shed 6 bases, J shed 2 bases, and the junction held 7 bases outside the gene matches. CDR3: CASSRQGGGNQPQHF. The CDR3 DNA is TGTGCCAGCAGCAGACAGGGAGGTGGCAATCAGCCCCAGCATTTT.

The V call is TRBV6-6, the J call TRBJ1-6; D ambiguous. The germline V gene encodes CDR1 MNHNY and CDR2 SVGAGI (reference sequence). The CDR3 is 15 residues long. Trimming pared 2 bases from V and 7 bases from J, leaving 12 bases between. This CDR3 reads CASSYSGRPNSPLHF. The CDR3 coding sequence is TGTGCCAGCAGTTACAGTGGCAGGCCCAATTCACCCCTCCACTTT.

This clonotype was seen at least ten times. The V and J genes are TRBV5-5 and TRBJ2-7; D assignment may be TRBD1 or TRBD2 (5 bases each). Trimming stripped 3 bases from V and 7 bases from J, with 17 bases between. The germline CDR1 and CDR2 sequences are SGHKS and YYEKEE (reference sequence). This CDR3 contains 14 residues. The CDR3 nucleotides read TGTGCCAGCAGCTACCGGGACGGGTCAGGGGAGCAGTACTTC. It specifies CASSYRDGSGEQYF.

This clonotype was seen at least ten times. V is TRBV2 and J is TRBJ2-1; 9 bases align to TRBD1. CDR3 size: 15 residues. Germline CDR1 and CDR2: SNHLY and FYNNEI. With 5 bases clipped from V and 5 bases from J, the junction kept 7 bases outside the gene matches. The CDR3 here is CASSNRGPSNNEQFF. CDR3 nucleotide sequence: TGTGCCAGCAGTAACAGGGGGCCTTCCAACAATGAGCAGTTCTTC.

The V and J genes are TRBV5-1 and TRBJ1-2, with D possibly matching TRBD1 (6 bases). Germline-derived CDR1 and CDR2 are SGHRS and YFSETQ. This CDR3 contains 15 residues. Trimming removed 4 bases at V and 1 base at J, with 14 bases between. CDR3 in DNA: TGCGCCAGCAGCCTGGGGGGGGCCTATAACTATGGCTACACCTTC. Translating it yields CASSLGGAYNYGYTF.

This clonotype came up many times. V gene TRBV6-1 combines with J gene TRBJ1-5, with 8 bases identical to TRBD1. CDR1 is MNHNS and CDR2 is SASEGT in the germline V gene. V was clipped by 5 bases and J by 7 bases; unmatched bases: 10. The CDR3 spans 15 residues. The CDR3 region is CASSQQGQVGQPQHF. CDR3 bases: TGTGCCAGCAGTCAACAGGGACAGGTTGGGCAGCCCCAGCATTTT.

This clonotype was counted only a few times. The chain is built from TRBV9 and TRBJ2-3; perhaps TRBD1 as D (6 bases). Trimming took 0 bases from V and 7 from J, leaving 18 bases between them. The CDR3 totals 16 residues. The germline gives CDR1 SGDLS, CDR2 YYNGEE. The CDR3 loop reads CASSVEWGLVQHTQYF. The CDR3 DNA is TGTGCCAGCAGCGTAGAGTGGGGGCTAGTGCAGCATACGCAGTATTTT.

With regard to this clonotype: A much larger clone differs by one base, so this may be a read error. No conserved phenylalanine or tryptophan is present at the end of the CDR3, so a read error is the likely explanation. The chain couples TRBV3-1 to TRBJ1-1; D not certain. Germline V gene data show CDR1 as LGHDT and CDR2 as YNNKEL (reference sequence). Between the trimmed V and J ends, which lost 1 base and 1 base, there was a span of 10 bases. This CDR3 is 15 amino acids long. The CDR3 region is CASSQGQEGNTEAFL. CDR3 nucleotide sequence: TGTGCCAGCAGCCAAGGCCAGGAGGGGAACACTGAAGCTTTCCTT.

This clonotype was counted ten times or more. The chain joins TRBV10-1 to TRBJ1-2; no reliable D call. Germline CDR1 and CDR2: WNHNN and SYGVQD (reference sequence). This CDR3 has 15 amino acids. Trimming left V 11 bases short and J 0 bases short, with 19 bases between. Written as DNA, the CDR3 is TGCGCCGGCCCCGATAGGTGCTCTTCTAACTATGGCTACACCTTC. Translating it yields CAGPDRCSSNYGYTF.

This clonotype has at least ten counts. The chain joins TRBV11-2 to TRBJ1-1, with D possibly being TRBD1 (5 bases). This CDR3 is 14 amino acids long. Germline V CDR1 and CDR2: SGHAT, FQNNGV. V gave up 2 bases and J gave up 4 bases, with 11 bases separating them. CDR3 loop: CASSLYGGSTEAFF. CDR3 nucleotides: TGTGCCAGCAGCTTATACGGGGGGTCCACTGAAGCTTTCTTT.

This clonotype was detected ten times or more. This sequence joins TRBV28 and TRBJ2-5; 9 nucleotides align to TRBD1. The V segment lost 6 bases and the J segment 2 bases; nucleotides outside the gene matches: 19. Per the germline V gene, CDR1 is MDHEN and CDR2 is SYDVKM. The CDR3 runs 19 residues. CDR3 in DNA: TGTGCCAGCAGCAACGCCCAACAAACAGGGGGCTGGGATCAAGAGACCCAGTACTTC. Translating it yields CASSNAQQTGGWDQETQYF.

Many counts were recorded for this clonotype. The CDR3 DNA sequence: TGTGCCAGCAGCCGGTTTGAAGTTGGTAGGGCTAACTATGGCTACACCTTC. Its protein product is CASSRFEVGRANYGYTF. The rearrangement uses TRBV5-6 and TRBJ1-2, with D uncertain. The CDR3 runs to 17 residues. The V gene lost 4 bases and the J gene lost 0 bases, with 19 bases spanning the gap. The germline gives CDR1 SGHDT, CDR2 YYEEEE. Full variable domain (missing parts from reference TRBV5-6 and TRBJ1-2): DAGVTQSPTHLIKTRGQQVTLRCSPKSGHDTVSWYQQALGQGPQFIFQYYEEEERQRGNFPDRFSGHQFPNYSSELNVNALLLGDSALYLCASSRFEVGRANYGYTFGSGTRLTVV.

This clonotype was counted a few times. The rearrangement uses TRBV4-1 and TRBJ1-6; no clear D. The germline V and J ends were trimmed by 1 base and 13 bases, with 8 bases remaining between them. Per germline, CDR1 MGHRA and CDR2 YSYEKL. CDR3 size: 12 residues. In DNA form, the CDR3 reads TGCGCCAGCAGCCAAGGGATCTACCCCCTCCACTTT. Its protein product is CASSQGIYPLHF.

Many counts were recorded for this clonotype. The rearrangement joins TRBV10-1 to TRBJ1-4; unclear D gene. The germline V gene encodes CDR1 WNHNN and CDR2 SYGVQD (reference sequence). Trimming stripped 3 bases from V and 8 bases from J, with 13 bases between. The CDR3 covers 14 residues. The CDR3 DNA sequence: TGCGCCAGCAGTGACGGTGGGATCGACGAAAAACTGTTTTTT. As protein: CASSDGGIDEKLFF.

This clonotype was detected only a few times. The CDR3 DNA follows: TGCAGTGCTAGCGTACGACTTAGCACCCAAGAGACCCAGTACTTC. Translation gives CSASVRLSTQETQYF. The chain recombines TRBV20-1 with TRBJ2-5, with unresolved D. The CDR3 loop spans 15 amino acids. V dropped 3 bases and J dropped 1 base, with 15 bases sitting between them. Germline loops: CDR1 DFQATT, CDR2 SNEGSKA (reference sequence).

The CDR3 loop reads CASSPRRTGRAGYTF. The CDR3 nucleotides are TGTGCCAGCAGCCCGCGGCGGACAGGGCGGGCTGGCTACACCTTC. The chain carries TRBV11-3 and TRBJ1-2, with 8 bases lining up with TRBD1. This CDR3 is built from 15 residues. V shed 5 bases and J 7 bases; nucleotides not matched to a gene: 12. The V gene's germline CDR1 is SGHNT and CDR2 YENEEA.